These 25 T cell receptor beta chains came from one sample sequenced in a study of early T cells in non-severe SARS-CoV-2 infection. Each CDR3 protein gets one entry after TCRdb re-called the 5' RACE reads with MiXCR. Of fewer than 75,000 distinct CDR3 sequences listed, roughly 18% are singletons. The specimen was whole blood, collected at baseline. The receptors were gathered from an adult who was a healthcare worker with PCR-confirmed SARS-CoV-2 infection or an uninfected control (not recorded which).

The genes are TRBV10-1 and TRBJ2-7; 7 bases fit TRBD2. In germline, CDR1 is WNHNN, CDR2 SYGVQD (reference sequence). This CDR3 has 14 amino acids. The trim removed 11 bases at V and 1 base at J, leaving 11 bases unmatched. In nucleotides, the CDR3 is TGCGCCGGACCAGTGGGAGGGGTGTCCTACGAGCAGTACTTC. It is translated as CAGPVGGVSYEQYF.

This clonotype was found many times. The rearrangement links TRBV6-1 to TRBJ1-6, with D possibly matching TRBD1 (6 bases). CDR1 and CDR2 from the germline V gene are MNHNS and SASEGT. The CDR3 runs to 14 residues. V was pared by 1 base and J by 7 bases, with 8 bases between. The CDR3 DNA is TGTGCCAGCAGTGAAGGAGGGGGAAATTCACCCCTCCACTTT. This translates into CASSEGGGNSPLHF.

The chain recombines TRBV4-3 with TRBJ2-7, with D unclear. CDR3 length: 14 residues. CDR1 is LGHNA and CDR2 is YSLEER in the germline V gene. V lost 4 bases to trimming and J lost 3 bases, with 13 bases between them. CDR3 residues: CASSPGRQLYEQYF. The CDR3 DNA reads TGCGCCAGCAGCCCCGGGCGGCAGCTCTACGAGCAGTACTTC.

This clonotype was counted a single time. This chain connects TRBV27 to TRBJ2-7; D not resolved. Trimming shortened V by 2 bases and J by 0 bases, and 8 bases separated the two germline ends. CDR1 is MNHEY and CDR2 is SMNVEV in the germline V gene (reference sequence). The CDR3 has 14 residues. The CDR3 DNA follows: TGTGCCAGCAGTTTACACGGAACCTCCTACGAGCAGTACTTC. Protein: CASSLHGTSYEQYF.

In this sample, this clonotype turned up many times. The rearrangement joins TRBV7-2 to TRBJ2-2; D gene unclear. Germline CDR1 SGHTA, CDR2 FQGNSA. Trimming pared 1 base from V and 5 bases from J, leaving 5 bases between. This CDR3 contains 13 residues. The CDR3 region is CASSLGGTGELFF. CDR3 in DNA: TGTGCCAGCAGCTTAGGTGGGACCGGGGAGCTGTTTTTT.

V and J are TRBV3-1 and TRBJ2-5, with TRBD1 matching 7 bases. The junction had 7 bases not matched to a gene; V was cut back by 4 bases and J by 5 bases. The V gene's germline CDR1 is LGHDT and CDR2 YNNKEL (reference sequence). This CDR3 has 14 residues. The CDR3 DNA reads TGTGCCAGCAGCCCACGACAGGGCGGCGAGACCCAGTACTTC. Amino acids: CASSPRQGGETQYF.

This clonotype was seen at least ten times. The rearrangement links TRBV20-1 to TRBJ2-5; 12 bases agree with TRBD1. The CDR3 length is 14 residues. CDR1 DFQATT and CDR2 SNEGSKA come from the germline V gene (reference sequence). The CDR3 DNA is TGCAGGGGGGACAGGGGGCTTTCAGTGGAGACCCAGTACTTC. It encodes CRGDRGLSVETQYF.

This clonotype came up many times. The gene calls are TRBV6-6 and TRBJ1-1; no reliable D call. Trimming stripped 6 bases from V and 8 bases from J, with 7 bases between. The CDR3 has 10 residues. Germline assignment: CDR1 MNHNY and CDR2 SVGAGI (reference sequence). This chain's CDR3 is CASRRTEAFF. The CDR3 DNA sequence: TGTGCCAGCAGACGCACGGAAGCTTTCTTT.

The chain employs TRBV7-2 and TRBJ2-7; D could derive from TRBD1 or TRBD2 (5 bases each). CDR1 is SGHTA and CDR2 is FQGNSA in the germline V gene. The CDR3 extends over 13 amino acids. The V and J ends lost 5 bases and 2 bases respectively, with 10 bases between them. The CDR3 reads CASSVGRAYEQYF. As DNA, the CDR3 is TGTGCCAGCAGCGTGGGACGGGCCTACGAGCAGTACTTC.

This chain uses TRBV4-2 with TRBJ1-6; tentatively, D is TRBD1 (6 bases). Trimming removed 0 bases at V and 8 bases at J, with 11 bases between. The CDR3 consists of 15 residues. Germline V gene lookup returns CDR1 LGHNA and CDR2 YNFKEQ. For the CDR3, the DNA is TGTGCCAGCAGCCAAGAGGGGGCCCGGGATTCACCCCTCCACTTT. Amino acids: CASSQEGARDSPLHF.

This clonotype appeared once. The CDR3 DNA sequence: TGTGCCAGCAGTGAAAGAATCACCGGGGAGCTGTTTTTT. Protein sequence: CASSERITGELFF. The chain combines TRBV25-1 with TRBJ2-2, with D unclear. Germline loops: CDR1 MGHDK, CDR2 SYGVNS. The V end was cut by 2 bases, the J end by 4 bases, with 5 bases between. The CDR3 spans 13 residues.

This clonotype was recorded many times. The V and J genes are TRBV6-6 and TRBJ1-1; 9 bases are shared with TRBD1. Germline lookup yields CDR1 MNHNY and CDR2 SVGAGI (reference sequence). This CDR3 is built from 15 residues. J lost 3 bases, V lost 5 bases, and 7 bases had no gene match. CDR3 bases: TGTGCCAGCAGTCCGCGGGACAGGGCGGACACTGAAGCTTTCTTT. Translated: CASSPRDRADTEAFF.

The V call is TRBV7-2, the J call TRBJ2-5; 7 nucleotides align to TRBD1. Germline V gene sequence: CDR1 SGHTA, CDR2 FQGNSA. Unmatched junction bases numbered 5, after V lost 6 bases and J lost 4 bases. CDR3 length: 13 residues. CDR3 amino acids: CASRQGKAETQYF. CDR3 nucleotides: TGTGCCAGCAGACAGGGGAAGGCAGAGACCCAGTACTTC.

This clonotype has only a few counts. V and J are TRBV6-2 or TRBV6-3 and TRBJ1-4, with D possibly being TRBD1 (6 bases). This CDR3 has 16 amino acids. Trimming removed 4 bases from V and 6 bases from J, with 18 bases in between. CDR1 is MNHEY, CDR2 SVGEGT, per germline. The CDR3 coding sequence is TGTGCCAGCAGTTCGCGGGACACCCGACAGGATGAAAAACTGTTTTTT. Its translation is CASSSRDTRQDEKLFF.

This clonotype was detected a few times. This chain joins TRBV5-6 and TRBJ2-5; D is perhaps TRBD2 (5 bases). The V end lost 3 bases, the J end lost 0 bases, and 12 bases lay between the germline ends. The CDR3 length is 15 residues. CDR1 is SGHDT, CDR2 YYEEEE, per germline. CDR3 loop: CASSSRPGYQETQYF. The CDR3 DNA reads TGTGCCAGCAGCTCAAGACCGGGATACCAAGAGACCCAGTACTTC.

This clonotype has more than one count but fewer than ten. At one of its ends the junction is not consistent with the germline gene, which may arise from a read error. The V gene is TRBV7-9, the J gene TRBJ1-1, with D unclear. From germline, CDR1 is SEHNR and CDR2 FQNEAQ (reference sequence). The CDR3 runs 15 residues. The CDR3: CASSLTSARRTEVFF. The CDR3 nucleotides read TGTGCCAGCAGCTTGACTTCAGCCCGCCGCACTGAAGTTTTCTTT.

In its sample, this clonotype was seen a few times. The rearrangement uses TRBV11-2 and TRBJ2-2, with D possibly matching TRBD1 (7 bases). There are 14 residues in the CDR3. Germline values: CDR1 SGHAT, CDR2 FQNNGV. Trimming left V 4 bases short and J 5 bases short, with 11 bases between. The chain's CDR3 is CASSSQGGTGELFF. The CDR3 bases are TGTGCCAGCAGCTCCCAGGGGGGAACCGGGGAGCTGTTTTTT.

The gene calls are TRBV20-1 and TRBJ2-7, with 7 positions matching TRBD1. CDR3 length: 15 amino acids. The V gene's germline CDR1 is DFQATT and CDR2 SNEGSKA (reference sequence). Trimming cost V 6 bases and J 1 base; bases outside gene matches: 12. CDR3 amino acids: CSATLRQGMSYEQYF. The DNA of the CDR3 is TGCAGTGCCACCTTACGACAGGGTATGTCCTACGAGCAGTACTTC.

The chain uses TRBV5-1 and TRBJ1-1, with D possibly being TRBD1 (5 bases). Looked up from germline, CDR1 is SGHRS and CDR2 is YFSETQ. Trimming pared 0 bases from V and 5 bases from J, leaving 14 bases between. CDR3 length: 15 residues. CDR3 nucleotide sequence: TGCGCCAGCAGCTTGGCTAGGGGAGGTAAAACTGAAGCTTTCTTT. Its protein product is CASSLARGGKTEAFF.

This clonotype appeared a few times. This may arise from a read error, as a much more abundant clone is one base away. The chain recombines TRBV7-9 with TRBJ2-5, with D perhaps given as TRBD1 or TRBD2 (5 bases each). The CDR3 is made up of 15 amino acids. Germline assignment: CDR1 SEHNR and CDR2 FQNEAQ (reference sequence). As DNA, the CDR3 is TGTGCCAGCAGCGACACCGGGACCGCGAGGGAGACCCAGCACTTC. It encodes CASSDTGTARETQHF.

This chain connects TRBV11-2 to TRBJ2-3, with D hard to call. Germline V gives CDR1 SGHAT, CDR2 FQNNGV. The CDR3 contains 16 residues. The V end was cut by 3 bases, the J end by 2 bases, with 15 bases between. In DNA, the CDR3 is TGTGCCAGCAGCTTCCTCGCACGGGCCTACACAGATACGCAGTATTTT. Translated, it gives CASSFLARAYTDTQYF.

The chain is built from TRBV3-1 and TRBJ2-3, with D uncertain. The CDR3 has 14 residues. CDR1 is LGHDT, CDR2 YNNKEL, per germline (reference sequence). V lost 2 bases, J lost 2 bases, and 8 bases lay in between. CDR3 in amino acids: CASSQTATTDTQYF. The CDR3 nucleotides read TGTGCCAGCAGCCAAACTGCGACCACAGATACGCAGTATTTT.

This clonotype was recorded a few times. J is TRBJ2-7 and V is TRBV28; 7 nucleotides line up with TRBD1. V trimming: 6 bases; J trimming: 3 bases; junction bases outside the gene matches: 17. The germline V gene encodes CDR1 MDHEN and CDR2 SYDVKM. This CDR3 region has 17 residues. The CDR3 DNA sequence: TGTGCCAGCAGCCTCCGCCTCTCTTGGGACAGCCACTACGAGCAGTACTTC. Protein sequence: CASSLRLSWDSHYEQYF. The complete variable domain, with remaining parts taken from reference TRBV28 and TRBJ2-7, reads DVKVTQSSRYLVKRTGEKVFLECVQDMDHENMFWYRQDPGLGLRLIYFSYDVKMKEKGDIPEGYSVSREKKERFSLILESASTNQTSMYLCASSLRLSWDSHYEQYFGPGTRLTVT.

The chain employs TRBV2 and TRBJ2-3, with TRBD2 identical over 14 bases. The V gene end was trimmed by 1 base and the J gene end by 2 bases; junction bases not matched to a gene: 8. CDR3 length: 19 amino acids. Germline loops: CDR1 SNHLY, CDR2 FYNNEI. CDR3 coding DNA: TGTGCCAGCAGTGAAGAAGCCCGGGGACTAGCGGGGGTCACAGATACGCAGTATTTT. This sequence encodes CASSEEARGLAGVTDTQYF. Based on the CDR3 plus reference TRBV2 and TRBJ2-3, the full variable domain is EPEVTQTPSHQVTQMGQEVILRCVPISNHLYFYWYRQILGQKVEFLVSFYNNEISEKSEIFDDQFSVERPDGSNFTLKIRSTKLEDSAMYFCASSEEARGLAGVTDTQYFGPGTRLTVL.

The chain is built from TRBV6-1 and TRBJ1-1; 8 nucleotides line up with TRBD1. V shed 9 bases, J shed 7 bases, and the junction held 4 bases outside the gene matches. Germline-derived CDR1 and CDR2 are MNHNS and SASEGT. The CDR3 consists of 11 residues. This CDR3 reads CASDRGVEAFF. The CDR3 DNA is TGTGCCAGTGACAGGGGTGTTGAAGCTTTCTTT.